This passage covers 8 T cell receptor beta chains from one sample sequenced in a study of T cells expressing NK-cell markers. TCRdb re-called the 5' RACE reads and gives one entry per CDR3 protein, without DNA. The sample features about 260,000 distinct CDR3 sequences, with 0.39% in its top ten. The sequencing input was blood T cells: a sorted CD56 or NKG2C T cell subset, CD4+ or CD8+ T cells, or bulk PBMC T cells (not recorded which). The receptors were sampled from a man aged 18 to 35 in good health.

The rearrangement links TRBV7-9 to TRBJ2-1; TCRdb outputs TRBD2, but without DNA this stays unchecked. This CDR3 region has 16 residues. Germline CDR1 reads SEHNR; CDR2 reads FQNEAQ (reference sequence). This chain's CDR3 is CASSSRLAVAYNEQFF.

This CDR3 reads CASRLMGGNRNEQFF. The chain recombines TRBV12-3 or TRBV12-4 with TRBJ2-1; TCRdb outputs TRBD1, but without DNA this stays unchecked. This CDR3 region has 15 residues.

The chain uses TRBV12-3 or TRBV12-4 and TRBJ2-7; TCRdb outputs TRBD2, but without DNA this stays unchecked. CDR3 length equals 14 residues. This CDR3 is CASSFGGTVYEQYF.

The CDR3 region is CASSLNAGGGTDTQYF. The rearrangement uses TRBV5-1 and TRBJ2-3; TCRdb's assignment of TRBD2 cannot be checked, as there is no DNA. This CDR3 contains 16 residues. The germline V gene has CDR1 SGHRS and CDR2 YFSETQ.

V usage is TRBV9 and J usage is TRBJ2-1; no DNA is available, so the TRBD1 call from TCRdb remains unchecked. This CDR3 contains 15 residues. Germline loops: CDR1 SGDLS, CDR2 YYNGEE. The CDR3: CASSVRSGTYNEQFF.

J is TRBJ2-7 and V is TRBV10-3; with no DNA, the TCRdb D assignment of TRBD1 cannot be verified. The germline V gene encodes CDR1 ENHRY and CDR2 SYGVKD. This CDR3 has 15 residues. The CDR3 here is CAISDRGDRGHEQYF.

V gene TRBV28 combines with J gene TRBJ2-7; checking the TCRdb D call of TRBD2 is not possible without DNA. Germline V gene data show CDR1 as MDHEN and CDR2 as SYDVKM. The CDR3 is 17 amino acids. The CDR3 here is CASSRGTSGGVSYEQYF.

J is TRBJ2-1 and V is TRBV30. The CDR3 runs to 11 residues. Germline V gene sequence: CDR1 GTSNPN, CDR2 SVGIG (reference sequence). The CDR3 sequence is CALTERYEQFF.